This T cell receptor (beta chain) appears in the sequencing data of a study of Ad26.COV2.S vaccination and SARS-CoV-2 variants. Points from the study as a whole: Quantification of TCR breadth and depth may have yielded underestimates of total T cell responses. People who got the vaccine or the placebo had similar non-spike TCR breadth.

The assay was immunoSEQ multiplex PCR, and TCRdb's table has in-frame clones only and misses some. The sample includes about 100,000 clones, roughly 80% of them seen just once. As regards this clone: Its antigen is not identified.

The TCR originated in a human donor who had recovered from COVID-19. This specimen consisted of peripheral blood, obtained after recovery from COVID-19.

CDR3 region: CASSLELRRDPGQYF. The CDR3 coding sequence is TGTGCCAGCAGCTTAGAATTACGACGAGACCCGGGGCAGTACTTC. The chain joins TRBV11-2 to TRBJ2-7; D call uncertain. Between the trimmed V and J ends, which lost 0 bases and 9 bases, there was a span of 18 bases. Germline assignment: CDR1 SGHAT and CDR2 FQNNGV. CDR3 size: 15 residues.